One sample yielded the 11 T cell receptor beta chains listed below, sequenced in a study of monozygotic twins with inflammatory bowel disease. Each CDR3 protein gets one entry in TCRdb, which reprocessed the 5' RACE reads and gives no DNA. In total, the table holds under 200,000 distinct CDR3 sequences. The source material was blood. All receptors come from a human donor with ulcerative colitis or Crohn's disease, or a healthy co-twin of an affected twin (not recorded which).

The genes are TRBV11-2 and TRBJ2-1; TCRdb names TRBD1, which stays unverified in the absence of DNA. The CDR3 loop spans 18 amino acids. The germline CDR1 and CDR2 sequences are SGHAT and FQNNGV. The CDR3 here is CASSLDLRGRGRVHEQFF.

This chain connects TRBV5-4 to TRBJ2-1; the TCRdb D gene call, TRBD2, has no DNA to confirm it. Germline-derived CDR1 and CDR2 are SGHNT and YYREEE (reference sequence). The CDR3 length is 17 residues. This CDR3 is CASSLSSGAIFKNEQFF.

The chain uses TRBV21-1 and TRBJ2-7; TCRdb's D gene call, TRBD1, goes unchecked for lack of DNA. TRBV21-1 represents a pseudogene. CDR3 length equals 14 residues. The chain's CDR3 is CTSSKGPGGTEQYF.

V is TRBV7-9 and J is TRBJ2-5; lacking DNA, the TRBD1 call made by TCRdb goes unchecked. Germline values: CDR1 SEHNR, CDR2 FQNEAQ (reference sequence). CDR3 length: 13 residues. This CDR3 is CASSFVGAETQYF.

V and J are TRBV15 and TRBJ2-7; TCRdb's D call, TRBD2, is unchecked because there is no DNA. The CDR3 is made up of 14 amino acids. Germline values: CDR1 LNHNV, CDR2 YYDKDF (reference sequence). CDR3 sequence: CATSRGGRSYEQYF.

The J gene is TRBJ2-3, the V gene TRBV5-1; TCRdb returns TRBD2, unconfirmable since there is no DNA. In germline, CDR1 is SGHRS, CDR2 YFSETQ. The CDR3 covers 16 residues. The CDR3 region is CASSLTSGRVADTQYF.

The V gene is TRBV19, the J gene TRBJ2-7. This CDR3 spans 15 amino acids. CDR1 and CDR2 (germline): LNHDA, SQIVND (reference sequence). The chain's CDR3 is CASSIRVGGSYEQYF. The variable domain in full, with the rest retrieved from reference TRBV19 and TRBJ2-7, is DGGITQSPKYLFRKEGQNVTLSCEQNLNHDAMYWYRQDPGQGLRLIYYSQIVNDFQKGDIAEGYSVSREKKESFPLTVTSAQKNPTAFYLCASSIRVGGSYEQYFGPGTRLTVT.

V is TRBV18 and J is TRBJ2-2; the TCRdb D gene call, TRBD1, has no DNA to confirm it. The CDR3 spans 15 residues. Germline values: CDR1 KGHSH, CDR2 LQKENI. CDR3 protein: CASSAGTGNTGELFF.

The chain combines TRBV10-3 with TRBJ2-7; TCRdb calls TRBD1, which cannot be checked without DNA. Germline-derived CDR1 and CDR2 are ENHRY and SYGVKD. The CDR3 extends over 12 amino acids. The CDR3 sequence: CAPQGVIYEQYF.

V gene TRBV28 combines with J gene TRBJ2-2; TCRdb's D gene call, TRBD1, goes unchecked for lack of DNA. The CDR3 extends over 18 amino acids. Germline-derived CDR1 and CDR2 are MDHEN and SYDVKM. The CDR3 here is CASSFRDRGRIVPGELFF. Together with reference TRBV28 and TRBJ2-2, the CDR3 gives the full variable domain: DVKVTQSSRYLVKRTGEKVFLECVQDMDHENMFWYRQDPGLGLRLIYFSYDVKMKEKGDIPEGYSVSREKKERFSLILESASTNQTSMYLCASSFRDRGRIVPGELFFGEGSRLTVL.

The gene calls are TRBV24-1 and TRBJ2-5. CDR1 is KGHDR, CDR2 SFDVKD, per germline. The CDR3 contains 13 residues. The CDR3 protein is CATGLGSSETQYF.